The present T cell receptor beta chain was sequenced within a study of cytomegalovirus exposure and HLA in healthy donors. Sequencing used immunoSEQ multiplex PCR; TCRdb keeps in-frame clones, though not all of them. In the table there are some 130,000 clones, roughly nine tenths of which are singletons. Germline values: CDR1 KGHSH, CDR2 LQKENI. V was clipped by 8 bases and J by 0 bases; unmatched bases: 12. The CDR3 totals 18 residues. Source material: PBMCs. V and J are TRBV18 and TRBJ2-1, with 11 bases lining up with TRBD1. The receptor comes from a man aged 18 to 29 in good health and CMV-seronegative. CDR3 nucleotide sequence: TGTGCCAGCCACTTTGGGACAGGGGGACCGAGCTCCTACAATGAGCAGTTCTTC. It is translated as CASHFGTGGPSSYNEQFF.